These 3 T cell receptor beta chains were all obtained from the same sample, sequenced in a study of control samples from healthy donors and cancer patients. TCRdb keeps only in-frame clones here, not all; method: immunoSEQ multiplex PCR. The sample carries roughly 100,000 clones, just under 95% recorded once. Specimen: blood. These receptors originate from a human donor in good health. The donor label of this sample is uncertain.

The chain has TRBV21-1 and TRBJ2-5. TRBV21-1 is classified as a pseudogene. The CDR3 has 15 amino acids. The DNA of the CDR3 is TGTGCCAGCAGCAAAGCCGACGGCCTACAAGAGACCCAGTACTTC. The encoded protein is CASSKADGLQETQYF.

This chain joins TRBV19 and TRBJ1-3; D is unresolved. V shed 2 bases and J shed 2 bases, with 13 bases lying between them. The CDR3 extends over 16 amino acids. Germline lookup yields CDR1 LNHDA and CDR2 SQIVND (reference sequence). CDR3 amino acids: CASSISPGLTGNTIYF. The CDR3, as DNA: TGTGCCAGTAGTATATCGCCCGGATTGACTGGAAACACCATATATTTT.

The CDR3 nucleotides are TGCAGTGCTAGTGTAGACTATGGCTACACCTTC. Its protein is CSASVDYGYTF. V and J are TRBV20-1 and TRBJ1-2; D remains ambiguous. Germline assignment: CDR1 DFQATT and CDR2 SNEGSKA (reference sequence). The length of the CDR3 is 11 residues. Trimming cost V 3 bases and J 3 bases, with 5 bases left between them.